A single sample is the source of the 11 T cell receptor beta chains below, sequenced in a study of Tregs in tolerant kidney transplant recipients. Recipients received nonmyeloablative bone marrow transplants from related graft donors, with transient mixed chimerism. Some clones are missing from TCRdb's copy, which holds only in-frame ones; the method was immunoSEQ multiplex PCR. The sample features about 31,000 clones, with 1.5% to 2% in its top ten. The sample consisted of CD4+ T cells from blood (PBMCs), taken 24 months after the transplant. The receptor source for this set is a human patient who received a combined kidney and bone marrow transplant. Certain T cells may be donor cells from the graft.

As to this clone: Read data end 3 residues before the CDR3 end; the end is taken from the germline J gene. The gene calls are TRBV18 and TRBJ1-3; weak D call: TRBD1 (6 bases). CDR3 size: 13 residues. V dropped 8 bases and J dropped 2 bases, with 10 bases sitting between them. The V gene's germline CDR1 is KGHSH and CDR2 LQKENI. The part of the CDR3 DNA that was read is TGTGCCAGCCAGACAGGCCCTGGAAACACC. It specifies CASQTGPGNT. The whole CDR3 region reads CASQTGPGNTIYF. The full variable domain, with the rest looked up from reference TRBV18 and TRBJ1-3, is NAGVMQNPRHLVRRRGQEARLRCSPMKGHSHVYWYRQLPEEGLKFMVYLQKENIIDESGMPKERFSAEFPKEGPSILRIQQVVRGDSAAYFCASQTGPGNTIYFGEGSWLTVV.

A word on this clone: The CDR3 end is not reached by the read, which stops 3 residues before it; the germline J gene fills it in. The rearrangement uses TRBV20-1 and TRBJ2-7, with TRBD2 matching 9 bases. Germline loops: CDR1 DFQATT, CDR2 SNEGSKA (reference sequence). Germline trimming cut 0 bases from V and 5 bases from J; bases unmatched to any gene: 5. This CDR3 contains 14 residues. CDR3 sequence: CSARDGLARHEQYF. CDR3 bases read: TGCAGTGCTAGAGATGGACTAGCGCGCCACGAG.

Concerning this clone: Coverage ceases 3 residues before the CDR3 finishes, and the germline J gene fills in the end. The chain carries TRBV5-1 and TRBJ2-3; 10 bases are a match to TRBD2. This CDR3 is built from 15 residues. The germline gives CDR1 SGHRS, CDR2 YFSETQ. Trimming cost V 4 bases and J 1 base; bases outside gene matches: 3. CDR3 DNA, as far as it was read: TGCGCCAGCAGCGAGGGGACTAGCGGCACAGATACG. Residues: CASSEGTSGTDT. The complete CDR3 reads CASSEGTSGTDTQYF.

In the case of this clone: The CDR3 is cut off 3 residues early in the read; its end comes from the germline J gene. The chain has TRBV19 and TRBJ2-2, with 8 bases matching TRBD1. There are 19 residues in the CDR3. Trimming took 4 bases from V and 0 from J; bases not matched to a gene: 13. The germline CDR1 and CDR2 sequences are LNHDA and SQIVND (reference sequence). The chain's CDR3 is CASSRSRGPGVANTGELFF. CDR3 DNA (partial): TGTGCCAGTAGTAGGTCCAGGGGGCCAGGAGTAGCGAACACCGGGGAG. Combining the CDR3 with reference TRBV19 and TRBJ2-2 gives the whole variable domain DGGITQSPKYLFRKEGQNVTLSCEQNLNHDAMYWYRQDPGQGLRLIYYSQIVNDFQKGDIAEGYSVSREKKESFPLTVTSAQKNPTAFYLCASSRSRGPGVANTGELFFGEGSRLTVL.

This chain's CDR3 is CSARRRSTGRAGELFF. Partial CDR3 DNA: TGCAGTGCTAGACGCCGATCGACAGGGCGGGCCGGGGAG. The chain combines TRBV20-1 with TRBJ2-2, with 7 bases fitting TRBD1. The CDR3 end is not reached by the read, which stops 3 residues before it; the germline J gene fills it in. After removal of 2 bases from V and 6 bases from J, the junction contained 12 bases not matched to a gene. From germline, CDR1 is DFQATT and CDR2 SNEGSKA (reference sequence). The CDR3 is 16 amino acids.

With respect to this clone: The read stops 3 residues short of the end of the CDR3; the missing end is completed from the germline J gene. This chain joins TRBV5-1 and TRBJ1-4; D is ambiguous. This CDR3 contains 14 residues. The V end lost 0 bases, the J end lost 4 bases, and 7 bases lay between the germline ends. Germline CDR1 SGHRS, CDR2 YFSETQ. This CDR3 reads CASSLAQFNEKLFF. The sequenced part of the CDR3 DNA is TGCGCCAGCAGCTTGGCGCAGTTTAATGAAAAA.

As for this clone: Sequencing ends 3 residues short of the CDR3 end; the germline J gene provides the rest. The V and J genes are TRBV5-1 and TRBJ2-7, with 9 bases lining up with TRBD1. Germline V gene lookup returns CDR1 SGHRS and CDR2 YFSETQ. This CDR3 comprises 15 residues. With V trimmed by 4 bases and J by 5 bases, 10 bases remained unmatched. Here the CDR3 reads CASSTGQGLGNEQYF. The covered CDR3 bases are TGCGCCAGCAGCACGGGACAGGGCTTGGGGAACGAG.

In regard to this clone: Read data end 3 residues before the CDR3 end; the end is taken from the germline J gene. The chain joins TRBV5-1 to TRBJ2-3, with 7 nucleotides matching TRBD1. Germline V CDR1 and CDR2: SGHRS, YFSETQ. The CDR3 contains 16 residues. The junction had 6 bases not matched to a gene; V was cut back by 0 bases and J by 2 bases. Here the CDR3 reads CASSLVGTAATDTQYF. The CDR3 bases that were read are TGCGCCAGCAGCTTGGTGGGGACAGCCGCCACAGATACG.

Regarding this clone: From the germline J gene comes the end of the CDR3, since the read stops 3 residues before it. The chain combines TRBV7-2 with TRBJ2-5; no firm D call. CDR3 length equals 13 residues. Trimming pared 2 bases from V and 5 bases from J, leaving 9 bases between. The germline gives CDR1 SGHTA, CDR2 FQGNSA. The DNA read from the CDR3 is TGTGCCAGCAGCTTACCCCCCGGTGAGACC. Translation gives CASSLPPGET. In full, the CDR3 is CASSLPPGETQYF.

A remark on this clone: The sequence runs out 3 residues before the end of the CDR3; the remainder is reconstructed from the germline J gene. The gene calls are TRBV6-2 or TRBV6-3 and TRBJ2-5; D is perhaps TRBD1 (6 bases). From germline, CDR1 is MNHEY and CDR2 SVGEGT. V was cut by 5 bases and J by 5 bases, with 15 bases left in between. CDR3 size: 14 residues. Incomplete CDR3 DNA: TGTGCCAGCAGTGCCCCACAGGGTTGGGAGACC. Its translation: CASSAPQGWET. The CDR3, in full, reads CASSAPQGWETQYF.

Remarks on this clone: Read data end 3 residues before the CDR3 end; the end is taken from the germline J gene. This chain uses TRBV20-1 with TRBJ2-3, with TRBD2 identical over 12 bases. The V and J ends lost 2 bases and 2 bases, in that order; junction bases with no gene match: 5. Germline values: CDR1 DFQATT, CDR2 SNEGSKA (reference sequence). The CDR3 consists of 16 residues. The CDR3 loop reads CSARSGLAGTTDTQYF. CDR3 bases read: TGCAGTGCTAGATCTGGACTAGCGGGGACCACAGATACG.